The sequence of this T cell receptor (beta chain) was determined in a study of cytomegalovirus exposure and HLA in healthy donors. Study summary: Of the donors genotyped, approximately 410 in all, 75% to 85% fell in the Caucasian-associated ancestry cluster.

As concerns this clone: Its antigen is as yet unknown.

Whole-study findings and limits: The study reported that TCR beta sequences accurately predicted HLA-A and HLA-B alleles in most subjects. Roughly even sequencing depth across donors was the assumption behind the presence/absence analyses. With later analysis, a missense DCLRE1C variant became linked to TCR beta V- and J-gene trimming.

The PCR employed 60 Vbeta primers together with 13 Jbeta primers. Clones were read by immunoSEQ multiplex PCR, and TCRdb kept only the in-frame ones, dropping some. The sample has about 180,000 clones, 85% seen once; the top ten hold 1%. This TCR came from a boy aged 2 to 9 in good health and CMV-seronegative. The sequencing input was PBMCs.

DNA of the CDR3: TGTGCCAGTAACCGGGACAGGAGGACCAAAAACATTCAGTACTTC. Translation gives CASNRDRRTKNIQYF. This chain joins TRBV21-1 and TRBJ2-4; the table calls TRBD1, which could not be checked here. TRBV21-1 is a pseudogene locus. This CDR3 contains 15 residues.